This T cell receptor (beta chain) was recorded in a study of blood T cell repertoires in COVID-19. Germline V gene data show CDR1 as SGHKS and CDR2 as YYEKEE (reference sequence). This CDR3 has 13 residues. The V and J ends lost 1 base and 10 bases, in that order; junction bases with no gene match: 5. As processed by the authors: Counts of nucleated cells, estimated from reference gene primer amplification, were obtained. Assay: immunoSEQ multiplex PCR; the TCRdb copy retains only in-frame clones and omits some. The D gene and trimming were derived from the DNA, and the V and J assignments and clone size from that table. The sample has about 140,000 clones, 75% to 80% seen once.

The chain couples TRBV5-5 to TRBJ2-1, with 7 nucleotides matching TRBD2. The source of this sequence is a woman aged 45 to 65 with active or convalescent COVID-19. What was sequenced was peripheral blood. CDR3 in DNA: TGTGCCAGCAGCTTGATGGCGGGAGTAGAGCAGTTCTTC. It is translated as CASSLMAGVEQFF.